This T cell receptor (beta chain) was sequenced during a study of blood T cell repertoires in COVID-19. About the research overall: From the United States, Italy and Spain came samples of acute and convalescent COVID-19. Sample material is recorded as cDNA or gDNA derived from T cells, B-cell-depleted T cells, or PBMCs.

Germline CDR1 SGHRS, CDR2 YFSETQ. Trimming removed 0 bases from V and 4 bases from J, with 13 bases in between. This CDR3 spans 16 amino acids. Sequencing used immunoSEQ multiplex PCR; TCRdb keeps in-frame clones, though not all of them. The sample shows about 110,000 clones, 75% to 85% of them seen only once. This chain links TRBV5-1 with TRBJ2-2, with D uncertain. The material sequenced was peripheral blood. This clonotype was sampled from a woman aged 60 to 75 with acute or convalescent COVID-19. The CDR3 region is CASSLVELVGTGELFF. CDR3 coding DNA: TGCGCCAGCAGCTTGGTGGAGCTGGTCGGCACCGGGGAGCTGTTTTTT.